These T cell receptor beta chains were read from a single sample in a study of lymphopenia after photon versus proton radiotherapy. Sequenced by immunoSEQ multiplex PCR; TCRdb stores in-frame clones only, minus some. The sample lists about 24,000 clones, around four fifths occurring once. Sequenced material: peripheral blood, taken from a patient treated with photon-based radiotherapy. These receptors all come from a man aged 40-50 years with gastric cancer. The CDR3 runs from the conserved cysteine through the conserved F or W. The D gene is left open where the match is weak. Rows give clone size only sometimes, using once, few, many, or a class for an expanded clone.

d_call: NA
j_call: TRBJ2-7
clone_size: once
v_call: TRBV19
cdr3_nt: TGTGCCAGTAGTATGGGGGGACAAGTATACGAGCAGTACTTC
cdr3_aa: CASSMGGQVYEQYF

d_call: NA
j_call: TRBJ1-2
clone_size: NA
v_call: TRBV20-1
cdr3_nt: TGCAGTGCCCCGGGGTCCTATGGCTACACCTTC
cdr3_aa: CSAPGSYGYTF

d_call: TRBD2
j_call: TRBJ2-7
clone_size: NA
v_call: TRBV29-1
cdr3_nt: TGCAGCGTTCGGGGAGTGGGGGGGTCCTACGAGCAGTACTTC
cdr3_aa: CSVRGVGGSYEQYF

d_call: NA
j_call: TRBJ2-7
clone_size: NA
v_call: TRBV2
cdr3_nt: TGTGCCAGCAGGGGACGAATCTCCTACGAGCAGTACTTC
cdr3_aa: CASRGRISYEQYF

d_call: NA
j_call: TRBJ2-5
clone_size: NA
v_call: TRBV7-9
cdr3_nt: TGTGCCAGCAGCTTAGTTGGGGTAGAGACCCAGTACTTC
cdr3_aa: CASSLVGVETQYF

d_call: TRBD1
j_call: TRBJ2-5
clone_size: NA
v_call: TRBV7-9
cdr3_nt: TGTGCCAGCAGCTCACGGACAGGGGTGGAGACCCAGTACTTC
cdr3_aa: CASSSRTGVETQYF

d_call: NA
j_call: TRBJ1-5
clone_size: NA
v_call: TRBV6-4
cdr3_nt: TGTGCCAGCAGCGCGTCACCTGGCAATCAGCCCCAGCATTTT
cdr3_aa: CASSASPGNQPQHF

d_call: NA
j_call: TRBJ2-2
clone_size: once
v_call: TRBV7-3
cdr3_nt: TGTGCCAGCAGCTTCTCAGCGAACACCGGGGAGCTGTTTTTT
cdr3_aa: CASSFSANTGELFF

d_call: NA
j_call: TRBJ2-1
clone_size: NA
v_call: TRBV7-9
cdr3_nt: TGTGCCAGCAGCTCCGGGACAAACACCTACAATGAGCAGTTCTTC
cdr3_aa: CASSSGTNTYNEQFF

d_call: NA
j_call: TRBJ1-6
clone_size: NA
v_call: TRBV11-2
cdr3_nt: TGTGCCAGCAGCTTTGACCAGGCCGGGGATCCCCTCCAGTTT
cdr3_aa: CASSFDQAGDPLQF

d_call: TRBD1
j_call: TRBJ2-7
clone_size: NA
v_call: TRBV4-3
cdr3_nt: TGCGCCAGCAGACAGGGGACAGAATTGTCTTCCGAGCAGTACTTC
cdr3_aa: CASRQGTELSSEQYF

d_call: NA
j_call: TRBJ1-2
clone_size: NA
v_call: TRBV5-5
cdr3_nt: TGTGCCAGCAGCTTGTCACGAGGGACCGCGGGCTATGGCTACACCTTC
cdr3_aa: CASSLSRGTAGYGYTF

d_call: TRBD1
j_call: TRBJ2-7
clone_size: NA
v_call: TRBV19
cdr3_nt: TGTGCCAGTAGTCGACTCCCCGGGACAGCTTCCCTCTACGAGCAGTACTTC
cdr3_aa: CASSRLPGTASLYEQYF

d_call: NA
j_call: TRBJ1-5
clone_size: once
v_call: TRBV19
cdr3_nt: TGTGCCAGTAGTATCAGTGCCGGGGGATATCAGCCCCAGCATTTT
cdr3_aa: CASSISAGGYQPQHF

d_call: NA
j_call: TRBJ1-5
clone_size: once
v_call: TRBV30
cdr3_nt: TGTGCCTGGAGTCGTTCCGGGACGGATGATCAGCCCCAGCATTTT
cdr3_aa: CAWSRSGTDDQPQHF

d_call: TRBD1
j_call: TRBJ2-1
clone_size: few
v_call: TRBV27
cdr3_nt: TGTGCCAGCAGTCCAACAGGGGGCGCTGGAGGTGAGCAGTTCTTC
cdr3_aa: CASSPTGGAGGEQFF

d_call: NA
j_call: TRBJ1-1
clone_size: NA
v_call: TRBV15
cdr3_nt: TGTGCCACCAGCAGAGAAAACACTGAAGCTTTCTTT
cdr3_aa: CATSRENTEAFF